This TCR beta chain emerged from a study of blood T cells in healthy people across ages (dated by TCRdb to about 2015). Turning to the overall study: In model experiments, template switching captured roughly one uniquely barcoded TCR beta cDNA molecule for every two T cells. The study measured age-related changes in TCR beta repertoire diversity using deep sequencing normalized with unique cDNA molecular identifiers. Donors were grouped into four age groups: young (average approximately 16 years), middle-aged (39), aged (around 62) and long-lived (less than 85). Donors of different ages were randomly distributed across sequencing lanes to avoid experimental bias. Two additional independent replicas of 1 million unique cDNA reads from the same blood draw were analyzed for two donors (one aged 18 to 30 and one aged 80 or older). The investigation overall reported the following: The percentage of naive T cells measured by flow cytometry correlated strongly with observed TCR beta diversity. Observed TCR beta diversity per million T cells fell roughly linearly with age, and a significant reduction was already apparent by age roughly 40. Estimates of total diversity based on one million sequenced T cells were regarded as lower bounds and as underestimates. The long-lived group showed more naive CD4+ T cells, fewer expanded clones and increased TCR diversity than the aged group, suggesting age selection. Because profiling used bulk unsorted PBMCs, naive and antigen-experienced compartments could not be compared conclusively. Because donor CMV infection status was unknown, age-related changes in expanded clonotypes were potentially confounded.

The donors were some 39 Caucasian individuals from Russia, aged 6 to 90 years, who were systemically healthy. Each donor gave 8.5 to 10 milliliters of peripheral blood, collected into EDTA-treated Vacutainer tubes. Ficoll-Paque density-gradient centrifugation was used to isolate PBMCs, with at least 6 million obtained per sample. Trizol reagent was used to extract total RNA from the PBMCs, yielding at least 5.5 micrograms per sample. The percentages of naive CD45RAhigh/CD27high T cells were determined by flow cytometry on a PBMC aliquot from every donor. Libraries were made using 5' RACE. The instrument was an Illumina HiSeq 2500. A second roughly 6 to 11 cycle PCR used a sample-barcoded 5' primer and a J-beta primer mix. Each TCR beta cDNA molecule received a unique molecular identifier from a template-switch 5' adaptor carrying 12 random nucleotides. Each sample yielded at least 3 million CDR3-containing paired-end reads. First-strand cDNA was synthesized from all RNA with the Mint cDNA synthesis kit, primed by a TRBC-specific oligonucleotide. Following uracil-DNA glycosylase treatment, all cDNA underwent a first 18-cycle PCR with the universal primers M1SS and BC2_uni_R. The study's processing was this. Each sample was normalized by randomly selecting 1 million high-quality reads, each carrying a distinct molecular identifier. Reads sharing molecular identifiers were discarded rather than binned into consensus sequences. MiTCR, with a Q25 quality threshold and the strictest error-elimination algorithm, was used for CDR3 identification, clonotype clustering and error correction. A nonparametric unseen species model with Euler transformation was used to estimate lower-bound total TCR beta diversity. TCRdb passed the public sequencing reads through fastp at Q25 and MiXCR, retaining productive beta sequences. Each record represents a unique CDR3 protein, reported with the most common genes and DNA among its rows. It is TCRdb's table, rather than the study itself, that gives the V and J calls and clone size. The sample records approximately 1.5 million distinct CDR3 sequences, about 31% of which are singletons. Over 9% of the sample is taken by the ten largest.

This clonotype turned up a few times. Its antigen target is currently unknown. No clone much larger than this one lies a single base away; base qualities are absent. Ends trimmed: V by 8 bases, J by 2 bases; bases unmatched to a gene: 3. The germline V gene encodes CDR1 MNHEY and CDR2 SVGAGI. Taken from cysteine to phenylalanine, the CDR3 has 13 residues. Only the CDR3 DNA is retained, 39 bases long and in frame from the first base. The V and J segments used are TRBV6-5 and TRBJ1-5, with 7 bases aligning to TRBD1. This clonotype originated in a woman younger than 45 in good health. Sample: blood. The DNA sequence is TGTGCCAGCCAGGGGACAGGCAATCAGCCCCAGCATTTT. Translated, this is CASQGTGNQPQHF.